The 25 T cell receptor beta chains below all came from one sample that was sequenced in a study of T-cell reconstitution after alpha-beta-depleted transplantation in children. Library preparation (for TCRbeta) was performed with unique molecular identifiers. Each CDR3 protein is one row after TCRdb ran MiXCR on the PCR reads. This table has 420,000 or so distinct CDR3 sequences, under 13% appearing once. The sample was PBMCs from the stem cell graft donor, taken from the stem cell graft. Every receptor here comes from a human donor who donated a stem cell graft to a child with acute myeloid leukemia.

This clonotype was picked up many times. The gene calls are TRBV29-1 and TRBJ2-5; no clear D gene. V was pared by 4 bases and J by 4 bases, with 16 bases between. Germline loops: CDR1 SQVTM, CDR2 ANQGSEA. The CDR3 is 14 amino acids. CDR3 DNA sequence: TGCAGCGTTGGGGTGGCCCGCATCTCAGAGACCCAGTACTTC. The encoded protein is CSVGVARISETQYF.

This clonotype was seen a few times. This sequence joins TRBV5-1 and TRBJ1-6; 8 bases align to TRBD1. J gave up 7 bases and V 0 bases, and 3 bases lay outside the gene matches. This CDR3 spans 15 amino acids. Germline assignment: CDR1 SGHRS and CDR2 YFSETQ. CDR3 region: CASSLGQGLNSPLHF. The CDR3, as DNA: TGCGCCAGCAGCTTGGGACAGGGGCTCAATTCACCCCTCCACTTT.

This clonotype was seen only a few times. V is TRBV6-1 and J is TRBJ2-3, with a weak D call TRBD1 (8 bases). V gave up 5 bases and J gave up 4 bases, with 16 bases separating them. This CDR3 has 15 residues. Germline V gene sequence: CDR1 MNHNS, CDR2 SASEGT. The CDR3 DNA is TGTGCCAGCAGTCCCTGGACAGGGAGGGCAGATACGCAGTATTTT. This codes for CASSPWTGRADTQYF.

The rearrangement uses TRBV2 and TRBJ1-5; D possibly corresponds to TRBD1 (5 bases). Between the trimmed V and J ends, which lost 3 bases and 3 bases, there was a span of 24 bases. This CDR3 region has 19 residues. Germline V CDR1 and CDR2: SNHLY, FYNNEI. The CDR3 loop is CASSEVGSGGAYFNQPQHF. Here the CDR3 DNA reads TGTGCCAGCAGTGAGGTCGGGAGTGGAGGGGCCTACTTCAATCAGCCCCAGCATTTT.

This clonotype was recorded at least ten times. The CDR3 spells CATSRGRDTSYEQYV. For the CDR3, the DNA is TGTGCCACCAGCAGAGGCCGGGACACCTCCTACGAGCAGTACGTC. This chain connects TRBV15 to TRBJ2-7; D possibly corresponds to TRBD1 (6 bases). This CDR3 is 15 amino acids long. Trimming took off 1 base at V and 0 bases at J, with 10 bases between the two ends. Germline CDR1 and CDR2: LNHNV and YYDKDF (reference sequence).

This clonotype was seen repeatedly, ten times or more. CDR3 region: CASSLARREAFF. CDR3 nucleotide sequence: TGTGCCAGCAGCTTAGCGCGTAGGGAAGCTTTCTTT. The chain is built from TRBV13 and TRBJ1-1; unclear D gene. The CDR3 covers 12 residues. Germline-derived CDR1 and CDR2 are PRHDT and FYEKMQ (reference sequence). V was pared by 1 base and J by 8 bases, with 8 bases between.

V gene TRBV29-1 combines with J gene TRBJ2-1; TRBD2 aligns across 8 bases. Germline V CDR1 and CDR2: SQVTM, ANQGSEA. The CDR3 loop spans 14 amino acids. Trimming took 7 bases from V and 7 from J; bases not matched to a gene: 12. The CDR3 region has the DNA TGCAGCGCGCAACGACTAGCGAGAACTAATGAGCAGTTCTTC. Residues: CSAQRLARTNEQFF.

Many counts were recorded for this clonotype. The chain has TRBV29-1 and TRBJ2-1; 13 nucleotides align to TRBD2. The trim removed 7 bases at V and 2 bases at J, leaving 5 bases unmatched. Germline loops: CDR1 SQVTM, CDR2 ANQGSEA. There are 15 residues in the CDR3. For the CDR3, the DNA is TGCAGCGCTCAAGGGACTAGCGGGGCCTACAATGAGCAGTTCTTC. Translation: CSAQGTSGAYNEQFF.

This clonotype occurred many times. This chain uses TRBV2 with TRBJ2-5, with TRBD1 matching 10 bases. The CDR3 has 15 amino acids. From germline, CDR1 is SNHLY and CDR2 FYNNEI. V was clipped by 8 bases and J by 5 bases; unmatched bases: 11. CDR3 residues: CASPPDRGARETQYF. In nucleotides, the CDR3 is TGTGCCAGCCCCCCGGACAGGGGGGCTAGGGAGACCCAGTACTTC. The full variable domain, completed using reference TRBV2 and TRBJ2-5, is EPEVTQTPSHQVTQMGQEVILRCVPISNHLYFYWYRQILGQKVEFLVSFYNNEISEKSEIFDDQFSVERPDGSNFTLKIRSTKLEDSAMYFCASPPDRGARETQYFGPGTRLLVL.

Many counts were recorded for this clonotype. The J gene is TRBJ2-7, the V gene TRBV5-1; D is tentatively TRBD1 or TRBD2 (5 bases each). This CDR3 comprises 13 residues. Germline V lookup: CDR1 SGHRS, CDR2 YFSETQ. V was shortened by 5 bases and J by 3 bases, with 12 bases between the two germline ends. CDR3 nucleotide sequence: TGCGCCAGCAGTTGGGACGTCAACTACGAGCAGTACGTC. Its translation is CASSWDVNYEQYV.

The chain combines TRBV7-2 with TRBJ2-3; D not certain. The CDR3 length is 15 residues. Germline loops: CDR1 SGHTA, CDR2 FQGNSA. V dropped 1 base and J dropped 1 base, with 9 bases sitting between them. As DNA, the CDR3 is TGTGCCAGCAGCTTAGGTCACGGCGGCACAGATACGCAGTATTTT. It yields the protein CASSLGHGGTDTQYF.

The gene calls are TRBV25-1 and TRBJ2-7; D might be TRBD1 (6 bases). With 4 bases removed from V and 1 base from J, the gap between germline ends came to 8 bases. CDR3 length: 13 residues. Germline V gene sequence: CDR1 MGHDK, CDR2 SYGVNS. CDR3 in DNA: TGTGCCAGCAGTGGACAGGCATCCTACGAGCAGTACTTC. Translated: CASSGQASYEQYF.

This clonotype was counted ten times or more. V gene TRBV19 combines with J gene TRBJ1-5; D call uncertain. The CDR3 has 18 amino acids. Trimming pared 7 bases from V and 4 bases from J, leaving 26 bases between. Germline-derived CDR1 and CDR2 are LNHDA and SQIVND (reference sequence). CDR3 in amino acids: CASTLGSRRQSLNQPQHF. The CDR3 DNA follows: TGTGCCAGTACTCTGGGTAGCCGAAGACAATCGTTGAATCAGCCCCAGCATTTT.

The V gene is TRBV5-1, the J gene TRBJ2-5; D is tentatively TRBD1 or TRBD2 (5 bases each). CDR1 SGHRS and CDR2 YFSETQ come from the germline V gene. The CDR3 is made up of 13 amino acids. Trimming left V 4 bases short and J 7 bases short, with 14 bases between. In DNA, the CDR3 is TGCGCCAGCAGCCGGGACGCCACGGGGACCCAGTACTTC. As protein: CASSRDATGTQYF.

V gene TRBV6-1 combines with J gene TRBJ2-7, with a possible D match to TRBD1 (6 bases). The CDR3 is 13 residues long. Germline V CDR1 and CDR2: MNHNS, SASEGT. V was cut by 8 bases and J by 0 bases, with 11 bases left in between. As DNA, the CDR3 is TGTGCCAGCGCCCGGGACAACTCCTACGAGCAGTACTTC. This codes for CASARDNSYEQYF.

This clonotype showed up just a few times. The chain uses TRBV20-1 and TRBJ2-1, with 10 bases lining up with TRBD1. The V segment lost 4 bases and the J segment 6 bases; nucleotides outside the gene matches: 12. This CDR3 has 16 amino acids. Germline CDR1 is DFQATT and CDR2 is SNEGSKA (reference sequence). In DNA form, the CDR3 reads TGCAGTGCTATTATTTTCGGGACAGGGGCTTTCAATGAGCAGTTCTTC. This translates into CSAIIFGTGAFNEQFF.

This clonotype has just a few counts. The chain combines TRBV3-1 with TRBJ2-5; D gene ambiguous. Germline CDR1 LGHDT, CDR2 YNNKEL (reference sequence). This CDR3 contains 17 residues. V lost 0 bases and J 1 base, leaving 15 bases between the germline ends. The DNA for the CDR3 is TGTGCCAGCAGCCAAGATCCGCGGACGGGTACCCAAGAGACCCAGTACTTC. Residues: CASSQDPRTGTQETQYF.

The chain couples TRBV20-1 to TRBJ2-5; the D gene is possibly TRBD1 (5 bases). Deletions cut 6 bases from V and 5 bases from J, with 19 bases between. Germline values: CDR1 DFQATT, CDR2 SNEGSKA (reference sequence). The CDR3 is made up of 14 amino acids. CDR3 DNA sequence: TGCAGTGCCCCTCGGTTGGGGCCGGAGGAGACCCAGTACTTC. Encoded protein: CSAPRLGPEETQYF.

The sample holds a few counts of this clonotype. J is TRBJ2-5 and V is TRBV5-1, with unresolved D. Germline loops: CDR1 SGHRS, CDR2 YFSETQ. V lost 2 bases, J lost 4 bases, and 12 bases lay in between. This CDR3 region has 14 residues. The CDR3 bases are TGCGCCAGCAGCTTACACCAGTCGACAGAGACCCAGTACTTC. Protein: CASSLHQSTETQYF.

The chain employs TRBV27 and TRBJ1-2; TRBD1 aligns across 7 bases. In germline, CDR1 is MNHEY, CDR2 SMNVEV (reference sequence). The CDR3 covers 16 residues. J was trimmed by 4 bases and V by 5 bases; bases with no gene match: 13. The CDR3 DNA sequence: TGTGCCAGCAGTATAAATCCCCGGACAGGCGTCTATGGCTACACCTTC. Translated: CASSINPRTGVYGYTF.

At least ten counts were recorded for this clonotype. The V call is TRBV7-2, the J call TRBJ2-5; the match to TRBD1 covers 9 bases. Germline values: CDR1 SGHTA, CDR2 FQGNSA. V trimming: 7 bases; J trimming: 5 bases; junction bases outside the gene matches: 5. This CDR3 spans 13 amino acids. DNA of the CDR3: TGTGCCAGCATGCGGACAGGGGTGGAGACCCAGTACTTC. This gives the protein CASMRTGVETQYF.

This clonotype was counted only a few times. This chain links TRBV4-1 with TRBJ2-5; either TRBD1 or TRBD2 may fit D (5 bases each). CDR3 length: 16 residues. The V end was cut by 4 bases, the J end by 3 bases, with 18 bases between. The V gene's germline CDR1 is MGHRA and CDR2 YSYEKL. In nucleotides, the CDR3 is TGCGCCAGCAGCCCCAAGGAGAGGGTCAGGGAAGAGACCCAGTACTTC. Translated: CASSPKERVREETQYF.

Many counts were recorded for this clonotype. The chain couples TRBV9 to TRBJ1-2, with D unclear. Trimming removed 1 base at V and 8 bases at J, with 12 bases between. The CDR3 consists of 13 residues. Germline values: CDR1 SGDLS, CDR2 YYNGEE. The CDR3 region has the DNA TGTGCCAGCAGCGTAACGGGTGTGGGGGGCTACACCTTC. It translates to CASSVTGVGGYTF.

This clonotype came up many times. The chain employs TRBV7-2 and TRBJ1-1, with D possibly TRBD1 on 5 matching bases. CDR3 length equals 12 residues. Per germline, CDR1 SGHTA and CDR2 FQGNSA. The V and J ends lost 3 bases and 8 bases respectively, with 10 bases between them. The CDR3 region has the DNA TGTGCCAGCAGCTTGGTAGGGGCCGAAGCTTTCTTT. This gives the protein CASSLVGAEAFF.

Ten or more counts support this clonotype. This sequence joins TRBV20-1 and TRBJ2-7; D gene ambiguous. This CDR3 has 13 amino acids. CDR1 DFQATT and CDR2 SNEGSKA come from the germline V gene (reference sequence). Trimming left V 5 bases short and J 3 bases short, with 14 bases between. CDR3 bases: TGCAGTGCTGGGTCGGGCCGTGACTACGAGCAGTACTTC. Its translation: CSAGSGRDYEQYF.